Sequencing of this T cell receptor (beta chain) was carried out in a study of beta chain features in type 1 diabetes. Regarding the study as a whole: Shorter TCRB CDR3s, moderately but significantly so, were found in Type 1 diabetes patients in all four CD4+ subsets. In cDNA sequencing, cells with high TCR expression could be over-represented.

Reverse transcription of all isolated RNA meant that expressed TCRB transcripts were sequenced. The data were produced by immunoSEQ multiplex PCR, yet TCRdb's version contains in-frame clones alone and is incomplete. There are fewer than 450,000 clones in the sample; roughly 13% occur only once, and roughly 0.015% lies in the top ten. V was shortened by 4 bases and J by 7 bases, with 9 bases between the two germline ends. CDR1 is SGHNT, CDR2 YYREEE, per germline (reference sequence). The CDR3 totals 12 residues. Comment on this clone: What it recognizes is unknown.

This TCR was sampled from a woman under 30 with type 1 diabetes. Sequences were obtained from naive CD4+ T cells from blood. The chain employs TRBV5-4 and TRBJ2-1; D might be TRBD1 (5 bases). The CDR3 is CASSLRQNEQFF. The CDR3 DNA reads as TGTGCCAGCAGCCTCAGACAGAATGAGCAGTTCTTC.